This TCR beta chain derives from a study of cytomegalovirus exposure and HLA in healthy donors. The study, taken as a whole, reports: A later analysis, which compared TCR beta chains of equal frequency, found the HLA-associated ones more clonally expanded. Prior analysis indicated that the majority of TCR beta V segments exhibited productivity approximately 87% or approximately 30% of the time.

Points on this clone: The target antigen is unknown. Other DNA sequences in this sample translate to the same CDR3.

Both 60 Vbeta primers and 13 Jbeta primers went into the PCR. Sequencing was performed with immunoSEQ multiplex PCR; in TCRdb, only in-frame clones are kept and a portion is missing. This sample's clone table lists about 140,000 clones. The sequenced sample was PBMCs. This TCR was sampled from a man aged 35 to 55 in good health and CMV-seronegative.

The CDR3 DNA reads as TGTGCCAGCAGCTTAGGAGGGTCCTACGAGCAGTACTTC. Protein: CASSLGGSYEQYF. V and J are TRBV11-3 and TRBJ2-7, with D possibly TRBD2 on 5 matching bases. V lost 1 base to trimming and J lost 1 base, with 5 bases between them. Germline V lookup: CDR1 SGHNT, CDR2 YENEEA. This CDR3 contains 13 residues.